This is a list of T cell receptor beta chains from one sample in a study of T-cell reconstitution after alpha-beta-depleted transplantation in children. Using its own MiXCR run on the PCR reads, TCRdb lists one record per CDR3 protein. This sample yields just under 550,000 distinct CDR3 sequences, of which roughly 18% are seen a single time; roughly 3.3% belongs to the top ten. Here the sequenced sample was PBMCs from the stem cell graft donor, taken from the stem cell graft. The receptors stem from a human donor who donated a stem cell graft to a child with acute lymphoblastic leukemia. The conserved cysteine and the conserved F or W are not part of the CDR3 here. Some rows mark clone size as missing; the rest say once, few, many or name a class of expanded clone.

ASSGASGRAHEQY - TRBJ2-7 13 TRBV2
ASIARASTGELF few TRBJ2-2 12 TRBV27
ASSWAVGYEQY many TRBJ2-7 11 TRBV5-1
ASSLGRTSTDTQY many TRBJ2-3 13 TRBV11-2
ASSSDGGRIYEQY - TRBJ2-7 13 TRBV7-2
ASSYGQGGEQF - TRBJ2-1 11 TRBV7-7
SAPGPDYSNQPQH - TRBJ1-5 13 TRBV20-1
ASSFRGGSGNTEAF - TRBJ1-1 14 TRBV5-1
ASSQEAISRYEQY few TRBJ2-7 13 TRBV4-2
ASSPGQEEAF - TRBJ1-1 10 TRBV18
ASREQGFSNQPQH - TRBJ1-5 13 TRBV27
ASSPGGTEQPQH - TRBJ1-5 12 TRBV7-9
ASSLRSSRRTYEQY few TRBJ2-7 14 TRBV7-2
ATSDTGVNSYNEQF few TRBJ2-1 14 TRBV24-1
SARDPTGTYNEQF few TRBJ2-1 13 TRBV20-1
ASRATGTGTSGTSYEQY - TRBJ2-7 17 TRBV2
ASSGGTGAYEQY few TRBJ2-7 12 TRBV5-6
ASSQEVRIPTNTEAF few TRBJ1-1 15 TRBV4-1
ASSLGRGYT few TRBJ1-2 9 TRBV12-3/TRBV12-4
ASSAPWDRVHEQY - TRBJ2-7 13 TRBV6-1
ASSSGGVTYEQY few TRBJ2-7 12 TRBV5-5
ASSWTRPPYEQY - TRBJ2-7 12 TRBV25-1
ASSLDRGRWNTEAF few TRBJ1-1 14 TRBV5-1
ASRGQANTEAF - TRBJ1-1 11 TRBV12-3/TRBV12-4
SASPFEAF - TRBJ1-1 8 TRBV20-1
ASSQDRRQETQY few TRBJ2-5 12 TRBV4-2
ASSQDLGGEQF - TRBJ2-1 11 TRBV14
ASGLSGSDEQF - TRBJ2-1 11 TRBV12-5
SALGERVNNEQF few TRBJ2-1 12 TRBV20-1
SVEKREKPYEQY - TRBJ2-7 12 TRBV29-1
ASSPTSGSGNEQY - TRBJ2-7 13 TRBV12-3/TRBV12-4
ASSRQVSYEQY few TRBJ2-7 11 TRBV14
ASSHIQGARSYGYT - TRBJ1-2 14 TRBV11-2
ASSAPGRLGEKLF few TRBJ1-4 13 TRBV25-1
ASRAPQGGLTTDTQY - TRBJ2-3 15 TRBV12-3/TRBV12-4
SARRTSGSYEQF - TRBJ2-1 12 TRBV20-1
ASSLYLSTHEQF few TRBJ2-1 12 TRBV7-3
ASSLWGAAGELF - TRBJ2-2 12 TRBV27
ASTLGFEQY few TRBJ2-7 9 TRBV12-3/TRBV12-4
ASSSGTGFVYEQY - TRBJ2-7 13 TRBV7-8
SARDLGGRGLYEQF - TRBJ2-1 14 TRBV20-1
ASSFLGSGYEQY few TRBJ2-7 12 TRBV12-3/TRBV12-4
ASSLGPSGAQETQY - TRBJ2-5 14 TRBV5-1
ASRQGAYGYT - TRBJ1-2 10 TRBV7-9
AISERTGGTDTQY - TRBJ2-3 13 TRBV10-3
ASIGPVGEAF few TRBJ1-1 10 TRBV6-1